A selection of T cell receptor beta chains follows, all from one sample in a study of cytomegalovirus exposure and HLA in healthy donors. TCRdb's copy holds only in-frame clones and misses some; the assay was immunoSEQ multiplex PCR. The table records just over 150,000 clones, around four fifths of them present only once. Input material: PBMCs. The receptors stem from a man aged 18 to 30 in good health and CMV-seronegative. Both conserved end residues are part of each CDR3. Fields, in order: J gene, clone size, D gene, V gene, CDR3 protein, CDR3 DNA. D genes are given only for firm matches. Clone size is given for some rows only: seen once, a few or many times, or a class if the clone is expanded.

j_call: TRBJ2-7
clone_size: few
d_call: TRBD1
v_call: TRBV4-3
cdr3_aa: CASSQESPGQAFYEQYF
cdr3_nt: TGCGCCAGCAGCCAAGAGAGTCCGGGACAGGCCTTCTACGAGCAGTACTTC

j_call: TRBJ2-7
clone_size: .
d_call: .
v_call: TRBV5-4
cdr3_aa: CASSFGQGLNYEQYF
cdr3_nt: TGTGCCAGCAGCTTCGGGCAGGGTTTAAACTACGAGCAGTACTTC

j_call: TRBJ1-6
clone_size: .
d_call: .
v_call: TRBV5-1
cdr3_aa: CASSLETPGRNNSPLHF
cdr3_nt: TGCGCCAGCAGCCTGGAAACTCCGGGAAGAAATAATTCACCCCTCCACTTT

j_call: TRBJ2-7
clone_size: .
d_call: TRBD1
v_call: TRBV10-3
cdr3_aa: CAISEGTGAWGQYF
cdr3_nt: TGTGCCATCAGTGAAGGGACAGGTGCCTGGGGGCAGTACTTC

j_call: TRBJ1-5
clone_size: .
d_call: .
v_call: TRBV27
cdr3_aa: CASSLTGSNQPQHF
cdr3_nt: TGTGCCAGCAGTTTAACAGGGTCGAATCAGCCCCAGCATTTT

j_call: TRBJ1-5
clone_size: .
d_call: .
v_call: TRBV28
cdr3_aa: CASRPGRISNQPQHF
cdr3_nt: TGTGCCAGCAGGCCAGGGAGGATAAGCAATCAGCCCCAGCATTTT

j_call: TRBJ1-2
clone_size: .
d_call: TRBD1
v_call: TRBV4-1
cdr3_aa: CASSQTGFPGLRGSGYTF
cdr3_nt: TGCGCCAGCAGCCAGACAGGGTTCCCCGGGTTGCGTGGAAGCGGCTACACCTTC

j_call: TRBJ2-1
clone_size: .
d_call: TRBD2
v_call: TRBV6-4
cdr3_aa: CASSLSGDSYNEQFF
cdr3_nt: TGTGCCAGCAGTTTAAGCGGGGACTCCTACAATGAGCAGTTCTTC

j_call: TRBJ2-7
clone_size: .
d_call: .
v_call: TRBV7-8
cdr3_aa: CASSLGPRGAPYEQYF
cdr3_nt: TGTGCCAGCAGCTTAGGCCCTCGGGGGGCTCCTTACGAGCAGTACTTC

j_call: TRBJ2-7
clone_size: .
d_call: TRBD2
v_call: TRBV7-9
cdr3_aa: CASSSGLAATEEQYF
cdr3_nt: TGTGCCAGCAGCTCGGGACTAGCCGCGACGGAAGAGCAGTACTTC

j_call: TRBJ2-3
clone_size: .
d_call: TRBD2
v_call: TRBV7-3
cdr3_aa: CASSLNGRGADTQYF
cdr3_nt: TGTGCCAGCAGCTTAAACGGGAGGGGTGCAGATACGCAGTATTTT

j_call: TRBJ2-1
clone_size: .
d_call: .
v_call: TRBV7-9
cdr3_aa: CSSSPDSDEQFF
cdr3_nt: TGTTCCAGCAGCCCCGATAGCGATGAGCAGTTCTTC

j_call: TRBJ1-4
clone_size: .
d_call: .
v_call: TRBV28
cdr3_aa: CASSPPGVLNEKLFF
cdr3_nt: TGTGCCAGCAGCCCCCCAGGGGTCCTAAATGAAAAACTGTTTTTT

j_call: TRBJ1-1
clone_size: .
d_call: TRBD1
v_call: TRBV7-9
cdr3_aa: CASSQGRTGGAEAFF
cdr3_nt: TGTGCCAGCAGTCAAGGACGAACAGGGGGGGCTGAAGCTTTCTTT

j_call: TRBJ1-2
clone_size: .
d_call: .
v_call: TRBV4-3
cdr3_aa: CASSQEGPGGYTF
cdr3_nt: TGCGCCAGCAGCCAAGAGGGCCCAGGAGGCTACACCTTC

j_call: TRBJ2-1
clone_size: once
d_call: TRBD1
v_call: TRBV27
cdr3_aa: CASNIRTGAFYNEQFF
cdr3_nt: TGTGCCAGCAACATCCGGACAGGGGCGTTCTACAATGAGCAGTTCTTC